This paragraph reports one TCR beta chain. Trimming took off 3 bases at V and 3 bases at J, with 21 bases between the two ends. Germline V gives CDR1 MGHRA, CDR2 YSYEKL. The CDR3 is 19 amino acids. The entry originates in a study of control samples from healthy donors and cancer patients. The table came from immunoSEQ multiplex PCR; TCRdb's copy has only in-frame clones and leaves some out. Of approximately 100,000 clones in the sample, over 65% are singletons; the top ten hold over 2%. This sequence was found in a woman aged 40-49 years in good health. The source material was blood. The chain recombines TRBV4-1 with TRBJ1-6, with D perhaps matching TRBD1 (5 bases). The CDR3 sequence is CASSQPWGRSTGYNSPLHF. The CDR3 region has the DNA TGCGCCAGCAGCCAGCCCTGGGGACGTTCCACTGGCTATAATTCACCCCTCCACTTT.